A selection of T cell receptor beta chains follows, all from one sample in a study of early T cells in non-severe SARS-CoV-2 infection. TCRdb fed the 5' RACE reads into MiXCR, producing one record per CDR3 protein. The data hold 98,000 or so distinct CDR3 sequences, with around an eighth observed a single time. Sequenced sample: whole blood. The receptors originated from an adult who was a healthcare worker with PCR-confirmed SARS-CoV-2 infection or an uninfected control (not recorded which). CDR3s include the opening cysteine and the closing phenylalanine or tryptophan. Each record gives: D gene, V gene, J gene, clone size, CDR3 DNA, CDR3 protein. D genes are given only for firm matches. Clone size appears in some rows only: once, few, many, or a class for an expanded clone.

D gene: TRBD1
V gene: TRBV5-1
J gene: TRBJ2-2
clone size: .
CDR3 DNA: TGCGCCAGCAGCTTGGCAGGACAGGGGAACACCGGGGAGCTGTTTTTT
CDR3 protein: CASSLAGQGNTGELFF

D gene: .
V gene: TRBV10-3
J gene: TRBJ2-1
clone size: .
CDR3 DNA: TGTGCCATCAGTGCTGGACAGCGAGATGAGCAGTTCTTC
CDR3 protein: CAISAGQRDEQFF

D gene: TRBD1
V gene: TRBV11-2
J gene: TRBJ2-5
clone size: many
CDR3 DNA: TGTGCCAGCAGCTTCAGGGGGCGCGAGACCCAGTACTTC
CDR3 protein: CASSFRGRETQYF

D gene: TRBD1
V gene: TRBV10-3
J gene: TRBJ1-6
clone size: .
CDR3 DNA: TGTGCCATCAGCGGGACAGGGCAAAATTCACCCCTCCACTTT
CDR3 protein: CAISGTGQNSPLHF

D gene: TRBD1
V gene: TRBV3-1
J gene: TRBJ1-1
clone size: many
CDR3 DNA: TGTGCCAGCAGCCCTTGGACAGGGGGGAACACTGAAGCTTTCTTT
CDR3 protein: CASSPWTGGNTEAFF

D gene: .
V gene: TRBV5-1
J gene: TRBJ2-2
clone size: many
CDR3 DNA: TGCGCCAGCAGCTTGGCAACGAACACCGGGGAGCTGTTTTTT
CDR3 protein: CASSLATNTGELFF

D gene: TRBD1
V gene: TRBV10-2
J gene: TRBJ1-5
clone size: few
CDR3 DNA: TGCGCCAGCAAAAACAGGGGCGACAATCAGCCCCAGCATTTT
CDR3 protein: CASKNRGDNQPQHF

D gene: .
V gene: TRBV3-1
J gene: TRBJ2-1
clone size: .
CDR3 DNA: TGTGCCAGCAGCCAAGAGCTTAGTGAGCTCAATGAGCAGTTCTTC
CDR3 protein: CASSQELSELNEQFF

D gene: .
V gene: TRBV6-5
J gene: TRBJ2-3
clone size: many
CDR3 DNA: TGTGCCAGCAGCAAAGGAGGGACAGATACGCAGTATTTT
CDR3 protein: CASSKGGTDTQYF

D gene: .
V gene: TRBV12-3/TRBV12-4
J gene: TRBJ1-3
clone size: .
CDR3 DNA: TGTGCCAGCAGTGCACAGAGACTTAGCTCTGGAAACACCATATATTTT
CDR3 protein: CASSAQRLSSGNTIYF

D gene: TRBD1
V gene: TRBV27
J gene: TRBJ1-2
clone size: many
CDR3 DNA: TGTGCCAGCTACAGGGGGGACTATGGCTACACCTTC
CDR3 protein: CASYRGDYGYTF

D gene: TRBD2
V gene: TRBV5-1
J gene: TRBJ2-2
clone size: .
CDR3 DNA: TGCGCCACCCAACGAAGAGCGGGGGCGCCTGACGCCGGGGAGCTGTTTTTT
CDR3 protein: CATQRRAGAPDAGELFF

D gene: TRBD2
V gene: TRBV28
J gene: TRBJ2-7
clone size: many
CDR3 DNA: TGTGCCAGCAGTTTGAGAAGCGGGGGAAACTACGAGCAGTACTTC
CDR3 protein: CASSLRSGGNYEQYF

D gene: .
V gene: TRBV7-8
J gene: TRBJ2-5
clone size: .
CDR3 DNA: TGTGCCAGCAGCCCCCGGGACTCAGCGAGAGAGACCCAGTACTTC
CDR3 protein: CASSPRDSARETQYF

D gene: TRBD1
V gene: TRBV20-1
J gene: TRBJ2-5
clone size: .
CDR3 DNA: TGCAGTGCTAGGAGGACAGGGGGTTGGCAAGAGACCCAGTACTTC
CDR3 protein: CSARRTGGWQETQYF

D gene: .
V gene: TRBV9
J gene: TRBJ1-6
clone size: .
CDR3 DNA: TGTGCCAGCAGCGTAGCGGCAGGGGCTTCACCCCTCCACTTT
CDR3 protein: CASSVAAGASPLHF

D gene: .
V gene: TRBV5-1
J gene: TRBJ2-7
clone size: many
CDR3 DNA: TGCGCCAGCAGCTTGGGTTCTGAAACCTACGAGCAGTACTTC
CDR3 protein: CASSLGSETYEQYF

D gene: .
V gene: TRBV20-1
J gene: TRBJ2-7
clone size: few
CDR3 DNA: TGCAGTGCTAGAGGGCTATACTACGAGCAGTACTTC
CDR3 protein: CSARGLYYEQYF

D gene: TRBD2
V gene: TRBV12-5
J gene: TRBJ2-5
clone size: .
CDR3 DNA: TGTGCTAGTGGTGCGGGGGGGGAGACCCAGTACTTC
CDR3 protein: CASGAGGETQYF

D gene: TRBD1
V gene: TRBV9
J gene: TRBJ2-7
clone size: .
CDR3 DNA: TGTGCCAGCAGCGTAGGAGGGACAGCCAGCTCCTACGAGCAGTACTTC
CDR3 protein: CASSVGGTASSYEQYF

D gene: .
V gene: TRBV27
J gene: TRBJ2-6
clone size: many
CDR3 DNA: TGTGCCAGCAGTTTTGGAGGGGGCGCAAAAGGGGCCAACGTCCTGACTTTC
CDR3 protein: CASSFGGGAKGANVLTF

D gene: .
V gene: TRBV7-9
J gene: TRBJ2-1
clone size: few
CDR3 DNA: TGTGCCAGCAGGGCGGGGGCCACTTACAATGAGCAGTTCTTC
CDR3 protein: CASRAGATYNEQFF

D gene: .
V gene: TRBV18
J gene: TRBJ2-5
clone size: .
CDR3 DNA: TGTGCCAGCTCACCACTACCGAAAGAGACCCAGTACTTC
CDR3 protein: CASSPLPKETQYF

D gene: .
V gene: TRBV28
J gene: TRBJ2-3
clone size: many
CDR3 DNA: TGTGCCAGCAGTTTGTTCCTCAGGGGGGGCCTAACAGATACGCAGTATTTT
CDR3 protein: CASSLFLRGGLTDTQYF

D gene: TRBD2
V gene: TRBV3-1
J gene: TRBJ2-5
clone size: .
CDR3 DNA: TGTGCCAGCAGCCAAGAAGGGGTCCTAGCGGGAGGTCAAGAGACCCAGTACTTC
CDR3 protein: CASSQEGVLAGGQETQYF

D gene: TRBD1
V gene: TRBV3-1
J gene: TRBJ1-1
clone size: .
CDR3 DNA: TGTGCCAGCAGCGGAGAGACAGGGGCGGGCACTGAAGCTTTCTTT
CDR3 protein: CASSGETGAGTEAFF

D gene: TRBD2
V gene: TRBV6-6
J gene: TRBJ2-7
clone size: many
CDR3 DNA: TGTGCCAGCAGTCCACTAGCGGGAGGATACGAGCAGTACTTC
CDR3 protein: CASSPLAGGYEQYF

D gene: .
V gene: TRBV11-2
J gene: TRBJ1-2
clone size: many
CDR3 DNA: TGTGCCAGCAGCTTAGGTCCGGATAACTATGGCTACACCTTC
CDR3 protein: CASSLGPDNYGYTF

D gene: .
V gene: TRBV29-1
J gene: TRBJ2-5
clone size: many
CDR3 DNA: TGCAGCGCCACGACTAGGTTTGAGACCCAGTACTTC
CDR3 protein: CSATTRFETQYF

D gene: .
V gene: TRBV10-3
J gene: TRBJ2-1
clone size: .
CDR3 DNA: TGTGCCATCAGTGAAAACAAAGGGGGCTCCTACAATGAGCAGTTCTTC
CDR3 protein: CAISENKGGSYNEQFF

D gene: .
V gene: TRBV7-9
J gene: TRBJ2-5
clone size: few
CDR3 DNA: TGTGCCAGCAGCCGAAACCAAGAGACCCAGTACTTC
CDR3 protein: CASSRNQETQYF

D gene: .
V gene: TRBV13
J gene: TRBJ2-5
clone size: .
CDR3 DNA: TGTGCCAGCACCCCGTCTGGGGGGTACCAAGAGACCCAGTACTTC
CDR3 protein: CASTPSGGYQETQYF

D gene: .
V gene: TRBV3-1
J gene: TRBJ2-3
clone size: .
CDR3 DNA: TGTGCCAGCAGTCAAATTCAGGCCCATGTGAGCACAGATACGCAGTATTTT
CDR3 protein: CASSQIQAHVSTDTQYF

D gene: TRBD1
V gene: TRBV11-2
J gene: TRBJ1-2
clone size: .
CDR3 DNA: TGTGCCAGCAGCCTCCAGGGGGGGCTTTCGTTTGGCTACACCTTC
CDR3 protein: CASSLQGGLSFGYTF

D gene: .
V gene: TRBV5-4
J gene: TRBJ1-1
clone size: few
CDR3 DNA: TGTGCCAGCAGACTAGGAGGGGCAACCTTGAACACTGAAGCTTTCTTT
CDR3 protein: CASRLGGATLNTEAFF

D gene: .
V gene: TRBV6-2/TRBV6-3
J gene: TRBJ2-1
clone size: .
CDR3 DNA: TGTGCCACCGCACAGCCGTACAATGAGCAGTTCTTC
CDR3 protein: CATAQPYNEQFF

D gene: .
V gene: TRBV28
J gene: TRBJ2-2
clone size: few
CDR3 DNA: TGTGCCAGCAGACCCGGACGTAACACCGGGGAGCTGTTTTTT
CDR3 protein: CASRPGRNTGELFF

D gene: .
V gene: TRBV12-3/TRBV12-4
J gene: TRBJ2-2
clone size: few
CDR3 DNA: TGTGCCAGCAGTCTTCGCGGGGAGCTGTTTTTT
CDR3 protein: CASSLRGELFF

D gene: .
V gene: TRBV3-1
J gene: TRBJ2-2
clone size: .
CDR3 DNA: TGTGCCAGCACCCGACAAGGGCGGACCGGGGAGCCGTTTTTT
CDR3 protein: CASTRQGRTGEPFF

D gene: .
V gene: TRBV20-1
J gene: TRBJ2-1
clone size: many
CDR3 DNA: TGCAGTGCTAGAGATCTAACCAACGGTCTCAATGAGCAGTTCTTC
CDR3 protein: CSARDLTNGLNEQFF

D gene: TRBD2
V gene: TRBV28
J gene: TRBJ2-3
clone size: .
CDR3 DNA: TGTGCCAGCAGTTTATACCCCCGACTAGGCGGGAGGGCCACAGATACGCAGTATTTT
CDR3 protein: CASSLYPRLGGRATDTQYF

D gene: TRBD1
V gene: TRBV3-1
J gene: TRBJ1-5
clone size: .
CDR3 DNA: TGTGCCAGCAGCCCCGGACAGGGGGTTCAGCCCCAGCATTTT
CDR3 protein: CASSPGQGVQPQHF